This TCR beta chain was captured in a study of identifying expanded T cells in peripheral blood. Germline lookup yields CDR1 SGHTA and CDR2 FQGNSA. The J segment lost 2 bases and the V segment lost 10 bases, leaving 5 bases of the junction unmatched. The CDR3 has 13 residues. Sequencing used immunoSEQ multiplex PCR; TCRdb keeps in-frame clones, though not all of them. Found here are approximately 140,000 clones, around 88% of them singletons; the top ten hold around 8.4%. This sequence joins TRBV7-2 and TRBJ2-3; 8 bases match TRBD2. The sequenced sample was blood. The receptor comes from a person between 18 and 70 years old in good health. The CDR3 DNA is TGTGCCACGGGGGGGCGGGCCACAGATACGCAGTATTTT. Protein: CATGGRATDTQYF.